This T cell receptor beta chain was identified in a study of T cell responses to AZD1222 COVID-19 vaccine. Findings and caveats of the study: The study found Spike-specific TCR breadth and depth rose after two AZD1222 doses.

The data were produced by immunoSEQ multiplex PCR, yet TCRdb's version contains in-frame clones alone and is incomplete. Seen here are more than 95,000 clones, approximately 93% observed once, and the top ten hold about 3%. This clone was recorded only once. Its antigen remains unidentified. J lost 6 bases, V lost 8 bases, and 6 bases had no gene match. Per germline, CDR1 GTSNPN and CDR2 SVGIG (reference sequence). The CDR3 has 13 amino acids. This specimen consisted of peripheral blood, obtained on day 0 of AZD1222 vaccination. The TCR originated in an adult in good health. The V gene is TRBV30, the J gene TRBJ1-6; 8 nucleotides match TRBD1. CDR3 coding DNA: TGTGCCGGACGGACAGGGTTTAATTCACCCCTCCACTTT. Its protein product is CAGRTGFNSPLHF.